These 14 T cell receptor beta chains came from one sample sequenced in a study of regulatory T cells in long-lasting Graves disease. Construction of TCR beta libraries relied on iRepertoire HTBI primers and on Arm-PCR targeting CDR3 regions. TCRdb ran MiXCR on the multiplex PCR reads and lists one entry per CDR3 protein. The table lists some 320,000 distinct CDR3 sequences, over 15% of them singletons. Documented time point: newly diagnosed GD, antithyroid drugs for less than 3 months. PBMC RNA was the source of the TCR library. Here the sequenced sample was peripheral blood mononuclear cells (PBMCs), taken at new diagnosis, from a patient treated with antithyroid drugs. All receptors come from a female donor with Graves disease.

This clonotype was counted at least ten times. The chain couples TRBV2 to TRBJ2-3, with 8 bases matching TRBD2. Germline assignment: CDR1 SNHLY and CDR2 FYNNEI. This CDR3 has 15 residues. V shed 10 bases and J 6 bases; nucleotides not matched to a gene: 15. The CDR3 sequence: CAIFPGTRLADTQYF. The DNA for the CDR3 is TGTGCCATCTTCCCTGGGACTAGGTTGGCGGATACGCAGTATTTT.

This clonotype was counted many times. The V gene is TRBV11-3, the J gene TRBJ1-1; tentative D call: TRBD1 (6 bases). V was clipped by 6 bases and J by 1 base, with 15 bases between them. Germline CDR1 SGHNT, CDR2 YENEEA. CDR3 length equals 15 residues. Here the CDR3 reads CASRYNGGPNTEAFF. In DNA form, the CDR3 reads TGTGCCAGCAGATATAACGGGGGCCCGAACACTGAAGCTTTCTTT.

The chain combines TRBV5-1 with TRBJ2-7, with TRBD1 as a possible D gene (6 bases). Germline loops: CDR1 SGHRS, CDR2 YFSETQ. This CDR3 comprises 15 residues. V gave up 0 bases and J gave up 3 bases, with 13 bases separating them. The CDR3 reads CASSLDRANYYEQYF. DNA for the CDR3: TGCGCCAGCAGCTTGGACAGGGCAAACTACTACGAGCAGTACTTC. Supplemented by reference TRBV5-1 and TRBJ2-7, the full variable domain reads KAGVTQTPRYLIKTRGQQVTLSCSPISGHRSVSWYQQTPGQGLQFLFEYFSETQRNKGNFPGRFSGRQFSNSRSEMNVSTLELGDSALYLCASSLDRANYYEQYFGPGTRLTVT.

This clonotype was picked up many times. The chain recombines TRBV5-1 with TRBJ1-2; D unclear. This CDR3 region has 13 residues. V lost 7 bases, J lost 0 bases, and 10 bases lay in between. Germline loops: CDR1 SGHRS, CDR2 YFSETQ. The CDR3 reads CASAGAPNYGYTF. CDR3 DNA: TGCGCCAGCGCAGGAGCACCTAACTATGGCTACACCTTC.

This clonotype was seen only once. This may be a read error: a much more frequent sequence differs by one nucleotide. V is TRBV11-2 and J is TRBJ1-2; 7 nucleotides agree with TRBD1. The J segment lost 3 bases and the V segment lost 5 bases, leaving 3 bases of the junction unmatched. The CDR3 contains 13 residues. Germline lookup yields CDR1 SGHAT and CDR2 FQNNGV. The CDR3 nucleotides are TGTGCCAGCAGCACCCAGGGGGACTATGGCTACACCTTC. Translation: CASSTQGDYGYTF.

The V and J genes are TRBV10-3 and TRBJ2-5; TRBD2 agrees at 13 bases. The DNA end lines up better with TRBJ2-1; the J call may be wrong. This CDR3 region has 17 residues. In germline, CDR1 is ENHRY, CDR2 SYGVKD. The DNA for the CDR3 is TGTGCCATCAGTGGGGGATTAAAGACTAGCGGGAGGAATGAGCAGTTCTTC. It yields the protein CAISGGLKTSGRNEQFF.

The chain recombines TRBV24-1 with TRBJ2-7; 8 nucleotides line up with TRBD2. Trimming removed 4 bases from V and 2 bases from J; junction bases left unmatched: 6. Germline V gene data show CDR1 as KGHDR and CDR2 as SFDVKD. The CDR3 totals 15 residues. This CDR3 is CATSDGTRPTYEQYF. The CDR3 DNA sequence: TGTGCCACCAGTGACGGGACTAGGCCAACCTACGAGCAGTACTTC.

This clonotype was seen a few times. This chain links TRBV11-3 with TRBJ2-1; the match to TRBD1 covers 7 bases. The junction had 7 bases not matched to a gene; V was cut back by 4 bases and J by 7 bases. The CDR3 contains 14 residues. Germline CDR1 SGHNT, CDR2 YENEEA. The CDR3 sequence: CASSYNRGKNEQFF. CDR3 DNA sequence: TGTGCCAGCAGCTACAACAGGGGTAAAAATGAGCAGTTCTTC.

Concerning this clonotype itself: The junction departs from the called germline gene at one end, perhaps through a read error. Here the CDR3 reads CASSYIGGKETQYF. DNA for the CDR3: TGTGCGAGCAGCTATATAGGGGGGAAAGAGACCCAGTACTTC. The chain is built from TRBV3-1 and TRBJ2-5; either TRBD1 or TRBD2 may supply D (6 bases each). The CDR3 has 14 residues. Germline CDR1 reads LGHDT; CDR2 reads YNNKEL (reference sequence).

This clonotype occurred many times. The J gene is TRBJ1-5, the V gene TRBV24-1; D uncertain. The V end lost 0 bases, the J end lost 5 bases, and 7 bases lay between the germline ends. Germline V gives CDR1 KGHDR, CDR2 SFDVKD. The CDR3 contains 14 residues. The CDR3 reads CATSDLDTHQPQHF. The CDR3 DNA reads as TGTGCCACCAGTGATTTGGACACTCATCAGCCCCAGCATTTT.

In this sample, this clonotype turned up a few times. The V gene is TRBV18, the J gene TRBJ1-1, with 9 bases matching TRBD1. Germline CDR1 KGHSH, CDR2 LQKENI. The ends lost 3 bases at V and 4 bases at J; junction bases unmatched: 12. The CDR3 loop spans 17 amino acids. The CDR3 loop reads CASSPLIVGQGSTEAFF. CDR3 in DNA: TGTGCCAGCTCACCTCTAATTGTTGGACAGGGGAGCACTGAAGCTTTCTTT.

The sample holds a few counts of this clonotype. The V gene is TRBV4-1, the J gene TRBJ2-7; TRBD2 aligns across 8 bases. The germline V gene has CDR1 MGHRA and CDR2 YSYEKL. CDR3 length: 13 amino acids. The J segment lost 6 bases and the V segment lost 4 bases, leaving 5 bases of the junction unmatched. The DNA for the CDR3 is TGCGCCAGCAGCCTCCCCGGGGGGGGCGAGCAGTACTTC. Amino acids: CASSLPGGGEQYF.

This clonotype came up many times. The chain combines TRBV6-1 with TRBJ2-2, with a possible D match to TRBD2 (6 bases). The germline V gene has CDR1 MNHNS and CDR2 SASEGT. The ends were cut back, 8 bases at V and 2 bases at J, with 12 bases in the middle. The CDR3 is made up of 14 amino acids. In DNA form, the CDR3 reads TGTGCCAGCGAATCGGGACTCAACACCGGGGAGCTGTTTTTT. Translating gives CASESGLNTGELFF.

In regard to this clonotype: A far bigger clonotype differs at one base, so this is likely a read error. The chain combines TRBV9 with TRBJ2-5; TRBD2 might be the D (6 bases). The V gene lost 5 bases and the J gene lost 5 bases, with 25 bases spanning the gap. Germline lookup yields CDR1 SGDLS and CDR2 YYNGEE. The CDR3 has 17 amino acids. CDR3 in amino acids: CASSLYSRGSGGETQYF. As DNA, the CDR3 is TGTGCCAGCAGTTTATATTCTCGTGGGAGTGGGGGGGAGACCCAGTACTTC.